This T cell receptor beta chain was sequenced for a study of blood T cell repertoires in COVID-19. Overall study: The cDNA or gDNA used as material had been derived from T cells, B-cell-depleted T cells, or PBMCs.

Per the original methods: Estimates of nucleated cell counts were drawn from the amplification of reference gene primers. Generated by immunoSEQ multiplex PCR, the TCRdb table keeps only in-frame clones and is missing some. The DNA gave D and trimming, while V, J and clone size come from that table. In the table there are tens of thousands of clones, around 90% of which are singletons. V lost 6 bases and J 7 bases, leaving 25 bases between the germline ends. Per the germline V gene, CDR1 is LNHDA and CDR2 is SQIVND (reference sequence). This CDR3 contains 17 residues. The genes are TRBV19 and TRBJ2-1; D might be TRBD2 (6 bases). The clonotype comes from a human donor in a cohort sampled during active COVID-19. The specimen sequenced was peripheral blood. This CDR3 is CASREGTGAPPGNEQFF. DNA of the CDR3: TGTGCCAGTAGGGAGGGGACGGGAGCACCCCCCGGGAATGAGCAGTTCTTC. The full variable domain, with the rest looked up from reference TRBV19 and TRBJ2-1, is DGGITQSPKYLFRKEGQNVTLSCEQNLNHDAMYWYRQDPGQGLRLIYYSQIVNDFQKGDIAEGYSVSREKKESFPLTVTSAQKNPTAFYLCASREGTGAPPGNEQFFGPGTRLTVL.